A selection of T cell receptor beta chains follows, all from one sample in a study of blood T cells in healthy people across ages. MiXCR, run by TCRdb on the 5' RACE reads, gives a single entry per CDR3 protein. The sample consists of roughly 1.6 million distinct CDR3 sequences, 30% to 35% of them appearing once. Input material: blood. Source of these receptors: a woman aged 30 to 39 in good health. Both conserved end residues are part of each CDR3. D genes are given only for firm matches. Only some rows state a clone size, as once, few, many or a class for expanded clones.

J | size | V | D | DNA | CDR3
TRBJ2-7 | few | TRBV7-9 | TRBD2 | TGTGCCAGCAGCTTAAGGAGGGCGGGAGTCCGCTACGAGCAGTACTTC | CASSLRRAGVRYEQYF
TRBJ2-7 | few | TRBV28 | TRBD2 | TGTGCCAGCAGTCGACTAGCGGGAGCCGCGGGGCAGTACTTC | CASSRLAGAAGQYF
TRBJ2-1 | many | TRBV10-3 | NA | TGTGCCATCAGTGTCATGCCTAGGGGGGAATCTGAGCAGTTCTTC | CAISVMPRGESEQFF
TRBJ2-7 | NA | TRBV6-1 | TRBD2 | TGTGCCAGCAGTGAACGGCTAGCGGGAGGGTCGCTATACGAGCAGTACTTC | CASSERLAGGSLYEQYF
TRBJ1-5 | few | TRBV24-1 | NA | TGTGCCACCAGTGACCGGGACGGTGGTGGCAATCAGCCCCAGCATTTT | CATSDRDGGGNQPQHF
TRBJ2-5 | few | TRBV30 | NA | TGTGCCTGGAGTGTACCCCTGCAGGTCCGGACCCAGTACTTC | CAWSVPLQVRTQYF
TRBJ2-2 | few | TRBV12-3/TRBV12-4 | NA | TGTGCCAGCAGTTTAGCAGGGGGATCCGGGGAGCTGTTTTTT | CASSLAGGSGELFF
TRBJ2-7 | NA | TRBV7-8 | NA | TGTGCCAGCAGCTTATACGTCCGGCAGGAATTCCACGAGCAGTACTTC | CASSLYVRQEFHEQYF
TRBJ1-6 | NA | TRBV4-1 | NA | TGCGCCAGCAGGAATCATATATTTCGGCCGGGAAGAAATTCACCCCTCCACTTT | CASRNHIFRPGRNSPLHF
TRBJ2-7 | few | TRBV5-1 | TRBD2 | TGCGCCAGCAGCTTGCGCGTAGCGGGGGACGGCGAGCAGTACTTC | CASSLRVAGDGEQYF
TRBJ2-1 | few | TRBV5-1 | TRBD1 | TGCGCCAGCAGCTTGCGCCGGGACAGGGGGCCTTATAATGAGCAGTTCTTC | CASSLRRDRGPYNEQFF
TRBJ2-7 | NA | TRBV11-2 | NA | TGTGCCAGCAGTCGACCGGGACGGTGGGCCTACGAGCAGTACTTC | CASSRPGRWAYEQYF
TRBJ1-2 | NA | TRBV7-8 | NA | TGTGCCAGCAGCTCCAAAGGAGGAAACTATGGCTACACCTTC | CASSSKGGNYGYTF
TRBJ1-5 | NA | TRBV20-1 | NA | TGCAGTGCTAGAGATTATACAGGGAATCAGCCCCAGCATTTT | CSARDYTGNQPQHF
TRBJ2-5 | NA | TRBV28 | NA | TGTGCCAGTCGTGTGCTGGGCGGTAAAGAGACCCAGTACTTC | CASRVLGGKETQYF
TRBJ2-7 | NA | TRBV19 | NA | TGTGCCAGTAGAGTTCGTGACGAGCAGTACTTC | CASRVRDEQYF
TRBJ2-7 | few | TRBV4-2 | TRBD2 | TGTGCCAGCAGCCCAGGCTCCGCACCGGGACTAGCGGGGGGCCAGTACTTC | CASSPGSAPGLAGGQYF
TRBJ2-7 | few | TRBV9 | TRBD2 | TGTGCCAGCAGCCCCGGGGGGTTAGCGGAACCCTACGAGCAGTACTTC | CASSPGGLAEPYEQYF
TRBJ2-1 | few | TRBV11-2 | TRBD2 | TGTGCCAGCAGCTCCCATAAAATGACTAGCGGGCACCCTCGTGAGCAGTTCTTC | CASSSHKMTSGHPREQFF
TRBJ2-3 | NA | TRBV12-3/TRBV12-4 | NA | TGTGCCAGCAGTTTAGTGGGGGCGTATACGCAGTATTTT | CASSLVGAYTQYF
TRBJ2-7 | few | TRBV25-1 | TRBD2 | TGTGCCAGCAGCGGGGACCTGGTGGGAGGGGAGCAGTACTTC | CASSGDLVGGEQYF
TRBJ1-1 | NA | TRBV6-6 | NA | TGTGCCAGCTTAGCCCGACAGGCGAACACTGAAGCTTTCTTT | CASLARQANTEAFF
TRBJ2-5 | few | TRBV20-1 | NA | TGCAGTGCGGCTGGGACGGACAACCAAGAGACCCAGTACTTC | CSAAGTDNQETQYF
TRBJ1-2 | NA | TRBV4-1 | TRBD1 | TGCGCCAGCAGCCCACAGGGGGCCTCAGTCTATGGCTACACCTTC | CASSPQGASVYGYTF
TRBJ2-3 | NA | TRBV20-1 | TRBD2 | TGCAGTGCTAGAGGCATCGGGGGGGCTAGCACAGATACGCAGTATTTT | CSARGIGGASTDTQYF
TRBJ2-1 | few | TRBV5-1 | TRBD2 | TGCGCCAGCAGCTTGGGGCTAGCGGGGGGGCCGGCCTACAATGAGCAGTTCTTC | CASSLGLAGGPAYNEQFF
TRBJ2-6 | NA | TRBV7-3 | TRBD1 | TGTGCCAGCAGCCGAACCCGGGACAGGGCCCTTGGGGCCAACGTCCTGACTTTC | CASSRTRDRALGANVLTF
TRBJ2-1 | many | TRBV7-2 | TRBD2 | TGTGCCAGCAGTACAGCGGGAACCTACAATGAGCAGTTCTTC | CASSTAGTYNEQFF
TRBJ1-2 | few | TRBV25-1 | TRBD1 | TGTGCCAGCAGTGAACAGGGGGGACGGGGCGGAGGCTACACCTTC | CASSEQGGRGGGYTF
TRBJ2-1 | NA | TRBV7-3 | NA | TGTGCCAGTCAACAGGGTCACAATGAGCAGTTCTTC | CASQQGHNEQFF
TRBJ2-1 | NA | TRBV18 | TRBD1 | TGTGCCAGCTCACCACAAGGACAGGGTAATGAGCAGTTCTTC | CASSPQGQGNEQFF
TRBJ1-2 | few | TRBV6-2/TRBV6-3 | TRBD1 | TGTGCCAGCAGATACCTTGACAGGGAGAACTATGGCTACACCTTC | CASRYLDRENYGYTF
TRBJ2-2 | NA | TRBV6-5 | NA | TGTGCCAGCAGTTACTCCTTCGGGGTCGCCGGGGAGCTGTTTTTT | CASSYSFGVAGELFF
TRBJ2-1 | few | TRBV7-9 | TRBD2 | TGTGCCAGCAGCCCCCCCCTAGCGGGAGACGATGAGCAGTTCTTC | CASSPPLAGDDEQFF
TRBJ2-5 | NA | TRBV7-9 | NA | TGTGCCAGCAGCCGGGACAAGGGACAAGAGACCCAGTACTTC | CASSRDKGQETQYF
TRBJ2-7 | many | TRBV6-6 | NA | TGTGCCAGCAGTTGGACGGGTGTCGAGCAGTACTTC | CASSWTGVEQYF
TRBJ1-2 | once | TRBV6-5 | NA | TGTGCCAGCAGCCGACAGAAGGGGTACGGCTACACCTTC | CASSRQKGYGYTF
TRBJ1-5 | many | TRBV20-1 | TRBD1 | TGCAGTGCCCCGAAGGGGACAGGGGGAAATCAGCCCCAGCATTTT | CSAPKGTGGNQPQHF
TRBJ2-5 | many | TRBV10-3 | TRBD2 | TGTGCCATCAACAGCGGGGCGGGAGAGACCCAGTACTTC | CAINSGAGETQYF
TRBJ2-7 | NA | TRBV7-3 | NA | TGTGCTCCCGTGCGGGGGCAGTACTTC | CAPVRGQYF
TRBJ2-1 | NA | TRBV12-3/TRBV12-4 | TRBD2 | TGTGCCAGCAGTTCTGCGGGGGGGTGCAATGAGCAGTTCTTC | CASSSAGGCNEQFF
TRBJ1-5 | few | TRBV4-1 | TRBD1 | TGCGCCAGCAGCCAAATTCCGGTAGCAGGGGGGAATCAGCCCCAGCATTTT | CASSQIPVAGGNQPQHF
TRBJ1-2 | NA | TRBV25-1 | TRBD1 | TGTGCCAGCAAGGGGACAGGGGAAGGAAGTGGCTACACCTTC | CASKGTGEGSGYTF
TRBJ2-1 | NA | TRBV18 | NA | TGTGCCAGCTCAAAACCCCAGCCCCAGGGGCGTAAGCCTTACAATGAGCAGTTCTTC | CASSKPQPQGRKPYNEQFF
TRBJ2-3 | NA | TRBV4-1 | NA | TGCGCCAGCAGCCAAAGTGGGACAGATACGCAGTATTTT | CASSQSGTDTQYF
TRBJ2-1 | NA | TRBV21-1 | NA | TGTGCCAGCAGCCCGTATAGCGGGGGGAAAAACAATGAGCAGTTCTTC | CASSPYSGGKNNEQFF
TRBJ2-1 | NA | TRBV5-1 | NA | TGCGCCAGCAGCTTCGAGCCTGGGGATGAGCAGTTCTTC | CASSFEPGDEQFF